These 18 T cell receptor beta chains came from one sample sequenced in a study of shared clonotypes between healthy human individuals (dated by TCRdb to about 2020). Library construction relied on the immunoSEQ multiplex PCR assay. Held by TCRdb, this immuneACCESS table contains in-frame sequences only and omits some clones. Under half of the omission traces to an unresolved V gene where checked; the cause of the rest is unknown. The sample table shows some 2,400,000 clones, and around 95% are seen once. The ten largest clones add up to roughly 0.13% of the sample. The sample comprised naive CD4+ T cells sorted from blood. The sample's cell subset or site label, in plain terms: CD45RA+ positively selected. All receptors come from a man between 18 and 29 years old in good health.

The gene calls are TRBV2 and TRBJ2-1, with D perhaps matching TRBD2 (6 bases). The CDR3 has 16 residues. Trimming removed 7 bases at V and 2 bases at J, with 18 bases between. CDR1 SNHLY and CDR2 FYNNEI come from the germline V gene. The CDR3 bases are TGTGCCAGCAACACTGCGGTGGGGGAGGCCTACAATGAGCAGTTCTTC. It is translated as CASNTAVGEAYNEQFF.

The chain employs TRBV7-2 and TRBJ2-6; D not certain. V was clipped by 0 bases and J by 2 bases, with 11 bases between them. The CDR3 has 17 residues. CDR1 and CDR2 from the germline V gene are SGHTA and FQGNSA. The CDR3 DNA reads TGTGCCAGCAGCTTAGCGCACGGCAAAACTGGGGCCAACGTCCTGACTTTC. Translated: CASSLAHGKTGANVLTF.

The chain links TRBV6-5 to TRBJ2-5; 10 bases are a match to TRBD1. Germline values: CDR1 MNHEY, CDR2 SVGAGI. The CDR3 runs to 14 residues. The V gene end was trimmed by 6 bases and the J gene end by 7 bases; junction bases not matched to a gene: 8. DNA for the CDR3: TGTGCCAGCAGCAGGGACAGGGGTTATGGGACCCAGTACTTC. Translated, it gives CASSRDRGYGTQYF.

The CDR3, as DNA: TGCGCCAGCAGCTGGAATATAGAGAACACTGAAGCTTTCTTT. Translated, it gives CASSWNIENTEAFF. The V call is TRBV5-1, the J call TRBJ1-1; D unclear. V gave up 3 bases and J gave up 1 base, with 10 bases separating them. Per germline, CDR1 SGHRS and CDR2 YFSETQ. This CDR3 contains 14 residues.

The V call is TRBV6-1, the J call TRBJ1-1, with D unresolved. The CDR3 loop spans 13 amino acids. V was trimmed by 4 bases and J by 4 bases, leaving 10 bases between them. Germline loops: CDR1 MNHNS, CDR2 SASEGT. Here the CDR3 reads CASSVGRTTEAFF. The CDR3 DNA reads TGTGCCAGCAGTGTGGGCAGGACCACTGAAGCTTTCTTT.

The chain recombines TRBV30 with TRBJ2-5; TRBD1 aligns across 9 bases. The CDR3 consists of 14 residues. Germline values: CDR1 GTSNPN, CDR2 SVGIG (reference sequence). V lost 3 bases, J lost 5 bases, and 7 bases stayed unmatched. DNA for the CDR3: TGTGCCTGGAGCCATGGGACAGGGTGGGAGACCCAGTACTTC. Encoded protein: CAWSHGTGWETQYF.

This chain uses TRBV19 with TRBJ1-2; D is unresolved. Germline V gives CDR1 LNHDA, CDR2 SQIVND (reference sequence). The V end lost 1 base, the J end lost 7 bases, and 13 bases lay between the germline ends. The CDR3 extends over 14 amino acids. The DNA for the CDR3 is TGTGCCAGTAGTATAGGAGCGGCAGTTCGTGGCTACACCTTC. As protein: CASSIGAAVRGYTF.

This clone occurred once. The CDR3 sequence is CASSQVWASSGNTIYF. In nucleotides, the CDR3 is TGTGCCAGCAGCCAAGTGTGGGCTTCCTCTGGAAACACCATATATTTT. The chain links TRBV14 to TRBJ1-3; D gene ambiguous. The germline V gene encodes CDR1 SGHDN and CDR2 FVKESK. This CDR3 contains 16 residues. Between the trimmed V and J ends, which lost 1 base and 0 bases, there was a span of 10 bases.

This clone has a handful of counts. V is TRBV2 and J is TRBJ2-5; a possible D gene is TRBD1 (6 bases). V lost 8 bases and J 4 bases, leaving 17 bases between the germline ends. The CDR3 has 14 amino acids. Per germline, CDR1 SNHLY and CDR2 FYNNEI. The DNA of the CDR3 is TGTGCCAGCCAGGGGAAGGGTAAGGGAGAGACCCAGTACTTC. Its translation is CASQGKGKGETQYF.

Comments on this clone: Additional DNA sequences in this sample encode the identical CDR3. V and J are TRBV5-1 and TRBJ1-4, with TRBD1 matching over 8 bases. The V and J ends lost 3 bases and 8 bases, in that order; junction bases with no gene match: 6. The CDR3 sequence is 14 residues long. Germline CDR1 SGHRS, CDR2 YFSETQ. This CDR3 reads CASSSGQGGEKLFF. In DNA, the CDR3 is TGCGCCAGCAGCTCCGGACAGGGAGGGGAAAAACTGTTTTTT.

A single count supports this clone. V usage is TRBV21-1 and J usage is TRBJ2-7. TRBV21-1 represents a pseudogene. The CDR3 runs to 17 residues. The DNA of the CDR3 is TGTGCCAGCAGCAAAGAAGGTTTGCGGCAGGATTCCTACGAGCAGTACTTC. Its translation: CASSKEGLRQDSYEQYF.

The chain links TRBV29-1 to TRBJ1-1; no reliable D call. Trimming removed 0 bases at V and 2 bases at J, with 10 bases between. The CDR3 length is 14 residues. Germline V lookup: CDR1 SQVTM, CDR2 ANQGSEA. Here the CDR3 reads CSVEDQDANTEAFF. CDR3 DNA sequence: TGCAGCGTTGAAGATCAGGACGCCAACACTGAAGCTTTCTTT.

J is TRBJ2-1 and V is TRBV7-9; 16 nucleotides line up with TRBD2. CDR1 SEHNR and CDR2 FQNEAQ come from the germline V gene (reference sequence). This CDR3 has 17 amino acids. The junction had 7 bases not matched to a gene; V was cut back by 5 bases and J by 6 bases. The CDR3 loop is CASSAPGLAGGRNEQFF. CDR3 coding DNA: TGTGCCAGCAGCGCCCCGGGACTAGCGGGAGGGCGCAATGAGCAGTTCTTC.

This rearrangement joins TRBV6-6 to TRBJ1-2; D gene unclear. CDR3 length: 15 amino acids. V was cut by 10 bases and J by 8 bases, with 26 bases left in between. Germline V gene sequence: CDR1 MNHNY, CDR2 SVGAGI (reference sequence). CDR3: CAISLRAESTSGYTF. The CDR3 DNA follows: TGTGCCATCAGCCTTAGGGCCGAAAGTACAAGCGGCTACACCTTC.

This clone was recorded only once. J is TRBJ1-3 and V is TRBV5-4; 7 positions agree with TRBD1. CDR1 SGHNT and CDR2 YYREEE come from the germline V gene (reference sequence). The CDR3 has 13 residues. The V and J ends lost 7 bases and 2 bases, in that order; junction bases with no gene match: 3. Here the CDR3 reads CASGTVAGNTIYF. For the CDR3, the DNA is TGTGCCAGCGGGACAGTAGCTGGAAACACCATATATTTT.

This clone was found once. This chain uses TRBV6-1 with TRBJ1-2; D might be TRBD1 (6 bases). CDR1 and CDR2 from the germline V gene are MNHNS and SASEGT. CDR3 length: 12 residues. The V end was cut by 9 bases, the J end by 8 bases, with 16 bases between. CDR3 bases: TGTGCCAGTGATACACAGGGATACGGCTACACCTTC. This gives the protein CASDTQGYGYTF.

This clone appeared once. The rearrangement joins TRBV28 to TRBJ1-5, with D perhaps TRBD1 (5 bases). Per germline, CDR1 MDHEN and CDR2 SYDVKM. V lost 2 bases and J lost 4, with 15 bases in between. The CDR3 runs to 16 residues. The CDR3 region has the DNA TGTGCCAGCAGTTTACAGGGTCGCGGGGTTAATCAGCCCCAGCATTTT. Amino acids: CASSLQGRGVNQPQHF.

V gene TRBV19 combines with J gene TRBJ2-2, with D maybe TRBD2 (5 bases). The CDR3 totals 12 residues. Germline CDR1 and CDR2: LNHDA and SQIVND (reference sequence). Trimming took 3 bases from V and 7 from J, leaving 6 bases between them. CDR3 in DNA: TGTGCCAGTAGTATCGCGGGCGGGGAGCTGTTTTTT. It translates to CASSIAGGELFF.